This T cell receptor beta chain was sequenced for a study of blood T cell repertoires in COVID-19 (dated by TCRdb to 2018 to 2020). As for the study more broadly: Samples from collaborators originated in the United States, Italy and Spain and spanned both the acute and convalescent phases of COVID-19. The prospective study material was composed of cDNA or gDNA derived from T cells, B-cell-depleted T cells, or PBMCs. Deeply sampled blood TCRbeta repertoires from subjects exposed to, actively infected with, or recovered from COVID-19 were included in the dataset. The repertoires were made available in a free public database intended to serve as a resource for research on the immune response to SARS-CoV-2. The samples were drawn from two sources: the first 160 participants of the ongoing ImmuneRACE study, and 1,254 subjects contributed by 6 global collaborators. The sample metadata nearly always contained a de-identified subject ID, COVID-19 status, age in years and sex. HLA class I and class II types, where available, came from metadata supplied by the sample provider rather than from assay-based typing.

Whole blood was collected in K2EDTA tubes by collaborating institutions according to the institutions' own protocols. Collaborator samples were shipped for TCRbeta analysis as frozen whole blood, isolated PBMCs, or DNA extracted from either sample type. Clipping removes 7 bases from V and 4 bases from J, with 11 as the unmatched junction base count. From its cysteine to its phenylalanine, the CDR3 spans 16 amino acids. The only DNA kept is the CDR3, 48 bases in frame from the first base. CDR1 and CDR2, per the germline V gene (reference sequence), are LNHDA and SQIVND. As to this clone: Its antigen remains unidentified. No base quality values were provided; no much bigger clone lies one nucleotide off.

What the authors observed across the whole study: How much clinical and demographic metadata was included differed by source and by participant, and the metadata was provided uncurated.

TCRbeta CDR3 regions were amplified from genomic DNA by means of the immunoSEQ Assay, a bias-controlled multiplex PCR. On the study's bioinformatics: Within the assay, amplification of reference gene primers was used to estimate how many nucleated cells each sample contained. Sequence reads were collapsed and filtered to measure the absolute abundance of every unique TCRbeta CDR3 rearrangement. For each sample, productive Simpson clonality was calculated as the square root of Simpson's diversity index over productive rearrangements. TCRdb stores this immuneACCESS table with in-frame sequences only. Part of the clones is absent; in the studies checked, under half of the shortfall reflects unresolved V genes, and no reason is known for the rest. V and J calls and clone size come straight from that table; D and trimming were deduced from the DNA. This sample gives roughly 80,000 clones in total; 84% of them show up just once. The top ten clonotypes cover 3% to 4% of the sample.

The origin of this receptor is a man aged 45-65 years with acute or convalescent COVID-19. Sequenced input: peripheral blood. The V gene is TRBV19 and the J gene is TRBJ2-2, and TRBD2 aligns with 8 junction nucleotides. The sequenced DNA is TGTGCCAGTACCCTACCGGGGGGGGGTCTCACCGGGGAGCTGTTTTTT. It specifies CASTLPGGGLTGELFF.